A selection of T cell receptor beta chains follows, all from one sample in a study of CD8+CD57+ T cells in acquired aplastic anemia. TCRdb used MiXCR to reprocess the reads, holding one entry per CDR3 protein. The table lists some 290,000 distinct CDR3 sequences, approximately 57% of them singletons. The sequenced sample was sorted CD4+, CD8+, or CD8+CD57+ T cells (not recorded which) from PBMCs. These receptors were collected from a human donor with severe aplastic anemia or a healthy control (not recorded which). The CDR3 runs from the conserved cysteine through the conserved F or W. A D gene is named only where the DNA matches it firmly. The size field is filled for only some rows; it gives once, few, many or a size class.

size	V	J	D	CDR3	DNA
-	TRBV5-8	TRBJ1-5	-	CASSLEGPSNQPQHF	TGTGCCAGCAGCTTGGAGGGACCAAGCAATCAGCCCCAGCATTTT
-	TRBV20-1	TRBJ1-4	TRBD1	CSAADRGGKLFF	TGCAGTGCGGCAGACAGGGGAGGAAAACTGTTTTTT
many	TRBV20-1	TRBJ2-2	-	CSAPGAPDAGELFF	TGCAGTGCCCCCGGGGCCCCTGACGCCGGGGAGCTGTTTTTT
-	TRBV7-9	TRBJ1-2	-	CASSLIAGGVYGYTF	TGTGCCAGCAGCTTAATAGCGGGGGGTGTTTATGGCTACACCTTC
many	TRBV7-2	TRBJ1-2	-	CASSPASGSPGGYTF	TGTGCCAGCAGCCCCGCCTCCGGGAGCCCGGGGGGCTACACCTTC
once	TRBV10-3	TRBJ2-7	-	CASSLLTYEQYF	TGTGCCAGCAGTCTCCTGACCTACGAGCAGTACTTC
-	TRBV6-1	TRBJ1-1	-	CASSDKMNTEAFF	TGTGCCAGCAGTGATAAGATGAACACTGAAGCTTTCTTT
-	TRBV9	TRBJ1-2	-	CASSPEGWVYGYTF	TGTGCCAGCAGCCCAGAAGGGTGGGTGTATGGCTACACCTTC
-	TRBV7-6	TRBJ2-7	-	CASSRITGSNEQYF	TGTGCCAGCAGCCGGATAACAGGGAGTAACGAGCAGTACTTC
-	TRBV19	TRBJ2-7	TRBD1	CASTTGVWTYEQYF	TGTGCCAGTACCACAGGGGTTTGGACCTACGAGCAGTACTTC